What follows are 10 T cell receptor beta chains derived from one specimen sequenced in a study of circulating CD8 cells and anti-PD-1 response in melanoma. From live CD3+CD8+TCRalphabeta+ cells, four PD-1 and/or TIGIT subsets were sorted. The QIAseq Immune Repertoire TCR panel built the libraries from 15 ng of total RNA. In TCRdb, the reads were re-called with MiXCR into one record per CDR3 protein. The repertoire includes 900 to 1,000 distinct CDR3 sequences, under 9.5% of them detected once, and over 5.5% sits in the top ten. The input for sequencing was CD8+ T cells from PBMCs, taken at baseline or after one month of anti-PD-1 therapy (not recorded which). The receptor source for this set is a human donor with melanoma.

By its share, this clonotype is large (0.1 to 1%). The chain carries TRBV19 and TRBJ2-5; the D gene is possibly TRBD1 (5 bases). The CDR3 sequence is 15 residues long. Germline V gene sequence: CDR1 LNHDA, CDR2 SQIVND (reference sequence). V lost 5 bases and J lost 0, with 13 bases in between. The CDR3 spells CASSAFDSDQETQYF. DNA for the CDR3: TGTGCCAGTAGTGCCTTCGACAGTGACCAAGAGACCCAGTACTTC.

There are a few counts of this clonotype. The V gene is TRBV19, the J gene TRBJ2-7; tentatively, D is TRBD1 (5 bases). V was trimmed by 10 bases and J by 2 bases, leaving 12 bases between them. The V gene's germline CDR1 is LNHDA and CDR2 SQIVND (reference sequence). The CDR3 consists of 12 residues. CDR3 DNA: TGTGCCACCGCGACAGCTACCTACGAGCAGTACTTC. It translates to CATATATYEQYF.

The chain joins TRBV28 to TRBJ2-7, with D tentatively TRBD2 (6 bases). Per germline, CDR1 MDHEN and CDR2 SYDVKM. V gave up 3 bases and J gave up 1 base, with 7 bases separating them. The CDR3 has 13 amino acids. CDR3 DNA: TGTGCCAGCAGTTTCGGGACTTCCTACGAGCAGTACTTC. Translated, it gives CASSFGTSYEQYF.

By sample share, this clonotype is large. The V gene is TRBV20-1, the J gene TRBJ2-3, with TRBD1 matching 8 bases. The CDR3 extends over 16 amino acids. Germline V gene sequence: CDR1 DFQATT, CDR2 SNEGSKA (reference sequence). Trimming cost V 3 bases and J 2 bases; bases outside gene matches: 10. CDR3 loop: CSASLSLDRDTDTQYF. The CDR3, as DNA: TGCAGTGCTAGCTTAAGTTTGGACAGGGACACAGATACGCAGTATTTT.

This clonotype appeared a few times. With a much larger clone just one base away, this may be a read error. This chain uses TRBV28 with TRBJ2-1; perhaps TRBD1 as D (6 bases). V lost 5 bases to trimming and J lost 11 bases, with 19 bases between them. From germline, CDR1 is MDHEN and CDR2 SYDVKM. CDR3 size: 14 residues. The CDR3 protein is CASSPAGEIGKQFF. DNA for the CDR3: TGTGCCAGCAGTCCCGCAGGGGAGATAGGTAAGCAGTTCTTC.

This clonotype occurred a few times. The chain couples TRBV5-5 to TRBJ2-2, with 8 bases identical to TRBD2. CDR3 length: 15 residues. CDR1 and CDR2 (germline): SGHKS, YYEKEE (reference sequence). V dropped 3 bases and J dropped 4; count of bases not matched to a gene: 5. CDR3: CASSWTSSSTGELFF. The CDR3 coding sequence is TGTGCCAGCAGCTGGACTAGCTCAAGCACCGGGGAGCTGTTTTTT.

The sample holds a few counts of this clonotype. A much larger clone differs by one base, so this may be a read error. The V and J genes are TRBV13 and TRBJ2-7; D may be TRBD1 (5 bases). There are 15 residues in the CDR3. Germline assignment: CDR1 PRHDT and CDR2 FYEKMQ (reference sequence). Trimming left V 1 base short and J 3 bases short, with 13 bases between. In DNA form, the CDR3 reads TGTGCCAGCAGCTTAGTGTGGGGCGGCGGCTACGAGCAGTACTTC. It is translated as CASSLVWGGGYEQYF.

This clonotype is categorized as large. The J gene is TRBJ2-7, the V gene TRBV4-1; D possibly corresponds to TRBD1 (7 bases). V lost 0 bases to trimming and J lost 0 bases, with 12 bases between them. The CDR3 is 16 residues long. Germline V CDR1 and CDR2: MGHRA, YSYEKL. The CDR3: CASSQDRQGGSYEQYF. DNA for the CDR3: TGCGCCAGCAGCCAAGATAGGCAGGGGGGCTCCTACGAGCAGTACTTC.

This clonotype is judged medium-sized. The V gene is TRBV27, the J gene TRBJ1-2, with 7 positions matching TRBD1. This CDR3 is built from 14 residues. Trimming took 5 bases from V and 4 from J; bases not matched to a gene: 7. Germline CDR1 and CDR2: MNHEY and SMNVEV (reference sequence). In DNA form, the CDR3 reads TGTGCCAGCAGTGAACTCGGGACAGCCTATGGCTACACCTTC. Translated: CASSELGTAYGYTF.

This clonotype is large within its sample. V is TRBV14 and J is TRBJ2-3, with D unresolved. The CDR3 has 15 residues. Per the germline V gene, CDR1 is SGHDN and CDR2 is FVKESK. V was clipped by 4 bases and J by 2 bases, with 13 bases between them. The CDR3 spells CASSPIRMVTDTQYF. The CDR3 coding sequence is TGTGCCAGCAGCCCAATCAGGATGGTCACAGATACGCAGTATTTT.